One sample yielded the 23 T cell receptor beta chains listed below, sequenced in a study of siplizumab effects on memory and regulatory T cells. Measured with immunoSEQ multiplex PCR; TCRdb has only the in-frame clones, and not every one. The data show tens of thousands of clones, with roughly 90% seen just once and 0.25% held by the top ten. The sample taken for sequencing was naive CD4+ T cells sorted from blood. The receptors shown here come from a human donor in good health.

The V and J genes are TRBV5-1 and TRBJ1-2; a possible D gene is TRBD1 (5 bases). The CDR3 spans 15 residues. V was shortened by 0 bases and J by 4 bases, with 13 bases between the two germline ends. From germline, CDR1 is SGHRS and CDR2 YFSETQ. The CDR3 spells CASSLAGGEGYGYTF. CDR3 DNA sequence: TGCGCCAGCAGCTTGGCGGGAGGGGAAGGCTATGGCTACACCTTC.

This chain connects TRBV5-1 to TRBJ2-2, with D perhaps matching TRBD1 (5 bases). The CDR3 loop spans 14 amino acids. The V gene's germline CDR1 is SGHRS and CDR2 YFSETQ. The ends were cut back, 3 bases at V and 6 bases at J, with 12 bases in the middle. CDR3 bases: TGCGCCAGCAGCTCGACTCAGGGTTCCGGGGAGCTGTTTTTT. As protein: CASSSTQGSGELFF.

The V call is TRBV27, the J call TRBJ2-2, with D possibly matching TRBD1 (6 bases). The CDR3 extends over 15 amino acids. CDR1 is MNHEY and CDR2 is SMNVEV in the germline V gene (reference sequence). The V end was cut by 6 bases, the J end by 7 bases, with 18 bases between. The CDR3 here is CASRTRTASGGELFF. The CDR3 nucleotides read TGTGCCAGCAGGACAAGGACAGCGTCGGGCGGGGAGCTGTTTTTT.

In nucleotides, the CDR3 is TGTGCCAGCTCACCCTCAGAGAACACTGAAGCTTTCTTT. It encodes CASSPSENTEAFF. The V call is TRBV18, the J call TRBJ1-1; no clear D gene. The CDR3 consists of 13 residues. Germline loops: CDR1 KGHSH, CDR2 LQKENI. Trimming left V 3 bases short and J 1 base short, with 6 bases between.

This rearrangement joins TRBV7-8 to TRBJ1-3; no clear D. Germline V gene data show CDR1 as SGHVS and CDR2 as FQNEAQ. The V end was cut by 0 bases, the J end by 4 bases, with 4 bases between. The CDR3 has 13 residues. This CDR3 reads CASSLAEGNTIYF. CDR3 DNA sequence: TGTGCCAGCAGCTTAGCGGAGGGAAACACCATATATTTT.

The rearrangement uses TRBV6-1 and TRBJ1-1; D is unclear. This CDR3 contains 11 residues. Trimming took off 3 bases at V and 5 bases at J, with 4 bases between the two ends. CDR1 MNHNS and CDR2 SASEGT come from the germline V gene. CDR3 in amino acids: CASSESTEAFF. CDR3 sequence (DNA): TGTGCCAGCAGTGAGAGTACTGAAGCTTTCTTT.

This rearrangement joins TRBV10-3 to TRBJ2-7, with TRBD1 matching over 8 bases. This CDR3 comprises 16 residues. The germline V gene encodes CDR1 ENHRY and CDR2 SYGVKD. Trimming removed 8 bases from V and 2 bases from J; junction bases left unmatched: 14. CDR3 DNA sequence: TGTGCCATCGCTACAGGGGGTTCTTCCCGCCCCTACGAGCAGTACTTC. It yields the protein CAIATGGSSRPYEQYF.

The chain recombines TRBV10-3 with TRBJ2-1; 10 bases match TRBD2. Germline CDR1 ENHRY, CDR2 SYGVKD. The CDR3 has 17 residues. V lost 0 bases and J lost 12; bases outside the gene matches: 14. The CDR3 sequence: CAISESGASGRRSGQFF. In DNA form, the CDR3 reads TGTGCCATCAGTGAGTCTGGGGCTAGCGGGAGAAGGAGCGGGCAGTTCTTC.

This chain links TRBV6-5 with TRBJ2-7; TRBD2 might be the D (5 bases). In germline, CDR1 is MNHEY, CDR2 SVGAGI. V was shortened by 7 bases and J by 0 bases, with 13 bases between the two germline ends. The CDR3 is 14 amino acids. The CDR3 protein is CASKRERPSYEQYF. The CDR3, as DNA: TGTGCCAGCAAGAGGGAGCGTCCCTCCTACGAGCAGTACTTC.

V usage is TRBV19 and J usage is TRBJ2-1; 10 bases fit TRBD1. The germline V gene has CDR1 LNHDA and CDR2 SQIVND (reference sequence). CDR3 size: 15 residues. Trimming took 5 bases from V and 3 from J; bases not matched to a gene: 4. The CDR3 region has the DNA TGTGCCAGTAGTCTTGACAGGGGGCTCTACAATGAGCAGTTCTTC. Translated: CASSLDRGLYNEQFF.

The V and J genes are TRBV7-8 and TRBJ1-4, with TRBD1 identical over 8 bases. V lost 4 bases and J lost 10; bases outside the gene matches: 8. The CDR3 runs to 14 residues. Germline V gives CDR1 SGHVS, CDR2 FQNEAQ. The CDR3 DNA sequence: TGTGCCAGCAGCTCCGGACAGGGTACGCGAAAACTGTTTTTT. Translated, it gives CASSSGQGTRKLFF.

Only one count was recorded for this clone. The chain couples TRBV11-3 to TRBJ2-3; D unclear. Germline V lookup: CDR1 SGHNT, CDR2 YENEEA. The ends were cut back, 0 bases at V and 2 bases at J, with 6 bases in the middle. This CDR3 comprises 14 residues. The CDR3 nucleotides are TGTGCCAGCAGCTTAGATCCAATCACAGATACGCAGTATTTT. This encodes CASSLDPITDTQYF. The complete variable domain, with remaining parts taken from reference TRBV11-3 and TRBJ2-3, reads EAGVVQSPRYKIIEKKQPVAFWCNPISGHNTLYWYLQNLGQGPELLIRYENEEAVDDSQLPKDRFSAERLKGVDSTLKIQPAELGDSAVYLCASSLDPITDTQYFGPGTRLTVL.

This chain joins TRBV6-6 and TRBJ2-7, with unresolved D. The CDR3 runs to 13 residues. CDR1 MNHNY and CDR2 SVGAGI come from the germline V gene (reference sequence). V lost 4 bases, J lost 4 bases, and 11 bases lay in between. CDR3 sequence: CASSFDRDYEQYF. The CDR3 DNA reads TGTGCCAGCAGTTTTGATAGAGATTACGAGCAGTACTTC.

This clone was seen a single time. The DNA for the CDR3 is TGTGCCAGCAGCTTAGTACAGGGACAAACTGAAGCTTTCTTT. Its translation: CASSLVQGQTEAFF. The chain joins TRBV7-8 to TRBJ1-1; perhaps TRBD1 as D (6 bases). V lost 1 base, J lost 5 bases, and 11 bases lay in between. This CDR3 contains 14 residues. Germline CDR1 is SGHVS and CDR2 is FQNEAQ.

This CDR3 is CASSLSGYYNEQFF. DNA for the CDR3: TGTGCCAGCAGCCTTAGCGGATACTACAATGAGCAGTTCTTC. The chain employs TRBV11-3 and TRBJ2-1; maybe TRBD2 (6 bases). The length of the CDR3 is 14 residues. The V and J ends lost 5 bases and 3 bases respectively, with 11 bases between them. Germline-derived CDR1 and CDR2 are SGHNT and YENEEA.

The V gene is TRBV10-3, the J gene TRBJ2-7; TRBD1 agrees at 8 bases. The V gene end was trimmed by 10 bases and the J gene end by 7 bases; junction bases not matched to a gene: 6. The CDR3 length is 11 residues. Germline loops: CDR1 ENHRY, CDR2 SYGVKD. Written as DNA, the CDR3 is TGTGCCACCAGGACAGGGTGGGAGCAGTACTTC. Its protein is CATRTGWEQYF.

The chain recombines TRBV7-3 with TRBJ1-1, with 7 nucleotides matching TRBD1. This CDR3 spans 14 amino acids. Germline V CDR1 and CDR2: SGHTA, FQGTGA. V lost 5 bases to trimming and J lost 1 base; unmatched junction nucleotides: 4. The CDR3 reads CASSPGDRNTEAFF. CDR3 sequence (DNA): TGTGCCAGCAGCCCGGGGGACAGGAACACTGAAGCTTTCTTT.

The chain employs TRBV6-5 and TRBJ1-6; D may be TRBD1 (6 bases). There are 14 residues in the CDR3. V lost 5 bases, J lost 11 bases, and 16 bases lay in between. Per the germline V gene, CDR1 is MNHEY and CDR2 is SVGAGI. Written as DNA, the CDR3 is TGTGCCAGCAGTGCCCGGGGGGGCGGCCCACCCCTCCACTTT. This translates into CASSARGGGPPLHF.

J is TRBJ1-4 and V is TRBV4-1, with D possibly being TRBD1 (5 bases). The CDR3 is 17 amino acids. Germline V gene lookup returns CDR1 MGHRA and CDR2 YSYEKL. V lost 1 base and J 8 bases, leaving 20 bases between the germline ends. The CDR3 is CASSQGSYGAITEKLFF. The CDR3 bases are TGCGCCAGCAGCCAAGGTTCTTATGGGGCTATAACGGAAAAACTGTTTTTT.

This clone was seen only once. The chain joins TRBV15 to TRBJ2-7, with D possibly TRBD1 on 5 matching bases. V was trimmed by 6 bases and J by 3 bases, leaving 9 bases between them. Germline loops: CDR1 LNHNV, CDR2 YYDKDF (reference sequence). The length of the CDR3 is 12 residues. The CDR3 nucleotides read TGTGCCACCAGTGGGGCGTTCTACGAGCAGTACTTC. It is translated as CATSGAFYEQYF.

The rearrangement uses TRBV20-1 and TRBJ1-2; D gene ambiguous. The CDR3 runs to 11 residues. Per germline, CDR1 DFQATT and CDR2 SNEGSKA (reference sequence). Trimming removed 2 bases at V and 4 bases at J, with 5 bases between. The CDR3 here is CSARFLYGYTF. As DNA, the CDR3 is TGCAGTGCTAGATTCCTCTATGGCTACACCTTC.

The chain joins TRBV28 to TRBJ1-2; D is undetermined. CDR1 and CDR2 (germline): MDHEN, SYDVKM. The CDR3 totals 12 residues. The germline V and J ends were trimmed by 2 bases and 4 bases, with 5 bases remaining between them. The CDR3 spells CASSLRIYGYTF. DNA of the CDR3: TGTGCCAGCAGTTTACGGATCTATGGCTACACCTTC.

The sample holds one count of this clone. As DNA, the CDR3 is TGCGCCAGCAGCCGGCCAGCGGGCCCGAACACCGGGGAGCTGTTTTTT. It translates to CASSRPAGPNTGELFF. The rearrangement joins TRBV4-1 to TRBJ2-2; a weak D match, TRBD2 (6 bases). The germline CDR1 and CDR2 sequences are MGHRA and YSYEKL. The V gene lost 4 bases and the J gene lost 0 bases, with 12 bases spanning the gap. The CDR3 is 16 residues long.